This T cell receptor beta chain was sequenced in a study of cytomegalovirus exposure and HLA in healthy donors. Across the whole study: Early release data held around 82 million unique TCRs from HLA-typed donors.

Study-level points and caveats: A later analysis found common viral pathogens apparently linked to several of the most significant clusters. TRBV6-2, TRBV6-3 and other indistinguishable V segments were excluded.

This clone was counted between two and nine times. No antigen is known for it. The V and J ends lost 2 bases and 1 base respectively, with 5 bases between them. The germline V gene encodes CDR1 MNHNY and CDR2 SVGAGI (reference sequence). The CDR3 is 13 amino acids. 13 Jbeta primers and 60 Vbeta primers were used for the PCR. TCRdb's copy holds only in-frame clones and misses some; the assay was immunoSEQ multiplex PCR. In the table there are 100,000 to 150,000 clones, around 69% of which are singletons. The source material was PBMCs. This TCR was sampled from a human donor in good health. The chain combines TRBV6-6 with TRBJ1-1; D is uncertain. CDR3 in DNA: TGTGCCAGCAGTTACGAGGGGAACACTGAAGCTTTCTTT. It encodes CASSYEGNTEAFF.